This T cell receptor beta chain was identified during a study of T-cell reconstitution after alpha-beta-depleted transplantation in children. The CDR3 sequence is 14 residues long. The V gene lost 7 bases and the J gene lost 0 bases, with 13 bases spanning the gap. From germline, CDR1 is SQVTM and CDR2 ANQGSEA. This clonotype has only a few counts. Library preparation (for TCRbeta) was performed with unique molecular identifiers. Via MiXCR, TCRdb re-called the PCR reads, giving one row per CDR3 protein. The sample includes some 520,000 distinct CDR3 sequences, approximately 32% of them seen just once.

The sequencing here drew on PBMCs from the stem cell graft donor, taken from the stem cell graft. This TCR was sampled from a human donor who donated a stem cell graft to a child with aplastic anemia. This chain uses TRBV29-1 with TRBJ1-5; D gene ambiguous. For the CDR3, the DNA is TGCAGCGCTTGGACGTCCGGTAGCAATCAGCCCCAGCATTTT. Translated: CSAWTSGSNQPQHF.